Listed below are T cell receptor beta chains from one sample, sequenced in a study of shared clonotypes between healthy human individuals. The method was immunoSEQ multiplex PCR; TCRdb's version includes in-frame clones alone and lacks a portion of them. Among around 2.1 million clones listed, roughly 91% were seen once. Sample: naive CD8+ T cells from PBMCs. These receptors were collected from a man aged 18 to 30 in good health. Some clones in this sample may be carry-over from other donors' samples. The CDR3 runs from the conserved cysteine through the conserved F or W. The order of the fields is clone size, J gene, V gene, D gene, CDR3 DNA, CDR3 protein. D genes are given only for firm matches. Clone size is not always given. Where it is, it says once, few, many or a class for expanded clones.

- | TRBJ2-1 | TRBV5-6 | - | TGTGCCAGCAGCTTGAGGCGTCTAGCGAAGGATGAGCAGTTCTTC | CASSLRRLAKDEQFF
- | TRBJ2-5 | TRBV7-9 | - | TGTGCCAGCAGCCCCCGGGACCCAGAGACCCAGTACTTC | CASSPRDPETQYF
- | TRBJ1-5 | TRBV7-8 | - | TGTGCCAGCAGCCCAGGCCCTCAGGATGGTCAGCCCCAGCATTTT | CASSPGPQDGQPQHF
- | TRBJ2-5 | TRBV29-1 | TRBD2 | TGCAGCGTTGCCGGGACTAGCGGTCTAGGGGTAGGGGAGACCCAGTACTTC | CSVAGTSGLGVGETQYF
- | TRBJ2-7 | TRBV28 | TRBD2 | TGTGCCAGCAGTTTCGTGGTGGGGGTAGCGGGAGAAGTGGACGAGCAGTACTTC | CASSFVVGVAGEVDEQYF
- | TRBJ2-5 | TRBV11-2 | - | TGTGCCAGCAGCTTAAGTCGAGAGACCCAGTACTTC | CASSLSRETQYF
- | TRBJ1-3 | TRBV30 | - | TGTGCCTGGAGTATACCCCTCCGACAGGATCGGGGGGACACCATATATTTT | CAWSIPLRQDRGDTIYF
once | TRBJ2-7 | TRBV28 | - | TGTGCCAGCAGTTTACCCCGGACCTACGAGCAGTACTTC | CASSLPRTYEQYF
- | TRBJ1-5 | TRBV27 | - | TGTGCCAGCAGGGCGGGATATAGCAATCAGCCCCAGCATTTT | CASRAGYSNQPQHF
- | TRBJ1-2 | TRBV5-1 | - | TGCGCCAGCAGCTTGGCCCTGGGGGCAGAAGGCTACACCTTC | CASSLALGAEGYTF
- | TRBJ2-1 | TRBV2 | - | TGTGCCAGCAGTGAGTGGATCAGCTCCTACAATGAGCAGTTCTTC | CASSEWISSYNEQFF
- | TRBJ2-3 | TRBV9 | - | TGTGCCAGCAGTTCGCTTGGCGGGGGCGTCACAGATACGCAGTATTTT | CASSSLGGGVTDTQYF
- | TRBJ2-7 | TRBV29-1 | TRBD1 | TGCAGCGTGGGGGACAGGGATCTCCCTCGGGGCGAGCAGTACTTC | CSVGDRDLPRGEQYF
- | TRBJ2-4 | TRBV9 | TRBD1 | TGTGCCAGCAGCTCAGAGACAGGGTGGGACAAAAACATTCAGTACTTC | CASSSETGWDKNIQYF
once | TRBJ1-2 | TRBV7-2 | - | TGTGCCAGCAGCACGTTGGACGATCCGTCTGGCTACACCTTC | CASSTLDDPSGYTF
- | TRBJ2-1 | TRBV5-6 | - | TGTGCCAGCAGCTTGTTCGGGAAATACAATGAGCAGTTCTTC | CASSLFGKYNEQFF
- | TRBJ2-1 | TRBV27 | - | TGTGCCAGCAGTTTCCTTGTGGGAGGGGGGGATGAGCAGTTCTTC | CASSFLVGGGDEQFF
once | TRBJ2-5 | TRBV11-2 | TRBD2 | TGTGCCAGCAGCTCACTAGCGGGAGGGCTCGTGACCCAGTACTTC | CASSSLAGGLVTQYF
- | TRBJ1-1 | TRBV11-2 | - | TGTGCCAGCAGCTTAGATCGGATTGGGCTGGTCACTGAAGCTTTCTTT | CASSLDRIGLVTEAFF
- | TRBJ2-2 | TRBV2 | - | TGTGCCAGCAGTGCATCCCAGGCAGCGATGAACACCGGGGAGCTGTTTTTT | CASSASQAAMNTGELFF
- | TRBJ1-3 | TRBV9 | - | TGTGCCAGCAGGGGTCCGTCTGGAAACACCATATATTTT | CASRGPSGNTIYF
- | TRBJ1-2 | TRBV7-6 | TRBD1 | TGTGCCAGCAGCCCACCACCGGGACAGTTTAACTATGGCTACACCTTC | CASSPPPGQFNYGYTF
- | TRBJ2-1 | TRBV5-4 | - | TGTGCCAGCAGCGGGACCGTAGGGCAGTTCTTC | CASSGTVGQFF